This T cell receptor beta chain was sequenced during a study of molecular identifiers for immune sequencing clone quantification. Turning to the study itself: In replicates, RNA from approximately 20,000 or 100,000 naive CD8 cells was divided five ways and four parts were sequenced. Overall study findings and caveats: The sizes of highly expanded clones could be underestimated when identical TCR molecules share a barcode.

This clonotype was counted at least ten times. Its specificity is unknown. Preparation of the bulk TCR libraries relied on previously described methods and listed TCR primers. Each CDR3 protein is one row after TCRdb ran MiXCR on the PCR reads. The sample yields about 65,000 distinct CDR3 sequences, 15% to 20% seen once. Germline V gene data show CDR1 as LGHDT and CDR2 as YNNKEL (reference sequence). The CDR3 runs 20 residues. V lost 5 bases, J lost 7 bases, and 32 bases lay in between. This rearrangement joins TRBV3-1 to TRBJ2-2; tentatively, D is TRBD2 (7 bases). Sequencing input: naive CD8+ T cells from blood, with Jurkat cell RNA spiked in. As to subset: FACS-sorted CD8+CD4-CCR7+CD45RA+ naive T cells. This receptor was obtained from a human donor in good health. Some libraries in this study had Jurkat cell RNA spiked in. The CDR3 region is CASSSLTGVAGVVYGGELFF. The CDR3 nucleotides read TGTGCCAGCAGCTCGTTGACAGGTGTCGCGGGAGTCGTGTACGGCGGGGAGCTGTTTTTT.